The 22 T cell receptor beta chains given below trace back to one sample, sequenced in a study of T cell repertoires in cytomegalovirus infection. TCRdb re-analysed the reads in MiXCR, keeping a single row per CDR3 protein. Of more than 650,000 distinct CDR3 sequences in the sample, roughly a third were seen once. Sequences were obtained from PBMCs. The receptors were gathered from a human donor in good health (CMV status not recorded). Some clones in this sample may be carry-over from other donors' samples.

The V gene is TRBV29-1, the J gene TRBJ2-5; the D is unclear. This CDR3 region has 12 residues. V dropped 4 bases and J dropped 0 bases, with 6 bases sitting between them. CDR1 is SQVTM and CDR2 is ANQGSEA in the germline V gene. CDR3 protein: CSVGTNQETQYF. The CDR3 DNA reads TGCAGCGTTGGGACCAACCAAGAGACCCAGTACTTC.

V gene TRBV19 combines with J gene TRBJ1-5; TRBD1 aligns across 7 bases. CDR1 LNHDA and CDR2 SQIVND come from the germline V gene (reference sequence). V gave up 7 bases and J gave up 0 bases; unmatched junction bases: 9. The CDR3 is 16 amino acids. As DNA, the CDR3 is TGTGCCAGTAAGTACAGGGACAGCTATAGCAATCAGCCCCAGCATTTT. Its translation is CASKYRDSYSNQPQHF.

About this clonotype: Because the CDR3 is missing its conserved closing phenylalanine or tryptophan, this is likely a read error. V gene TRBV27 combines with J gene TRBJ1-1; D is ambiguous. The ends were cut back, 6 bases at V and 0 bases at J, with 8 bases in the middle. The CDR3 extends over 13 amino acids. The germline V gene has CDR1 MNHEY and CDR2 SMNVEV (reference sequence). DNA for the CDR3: TGTGCCAGCAGCCCATTCTTGAACACTGAAGCTTTCTCT. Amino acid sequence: CASSPFLNTEAFS.

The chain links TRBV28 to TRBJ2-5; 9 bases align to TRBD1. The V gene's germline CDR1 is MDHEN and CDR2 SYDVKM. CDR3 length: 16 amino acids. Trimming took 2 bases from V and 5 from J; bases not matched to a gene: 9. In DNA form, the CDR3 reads TGTGCCAGCAGTTTAAGGGACAGGGTGTGGCAGGAGACCCAGTACTTC. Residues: CASSLRDRVWQETQYF.

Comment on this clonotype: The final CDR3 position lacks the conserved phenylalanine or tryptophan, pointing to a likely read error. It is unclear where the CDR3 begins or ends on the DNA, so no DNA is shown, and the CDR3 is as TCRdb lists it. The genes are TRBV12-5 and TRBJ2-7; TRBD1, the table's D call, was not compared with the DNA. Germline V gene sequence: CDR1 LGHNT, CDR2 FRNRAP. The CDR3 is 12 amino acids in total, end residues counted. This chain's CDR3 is CASGLDPRVLHI.

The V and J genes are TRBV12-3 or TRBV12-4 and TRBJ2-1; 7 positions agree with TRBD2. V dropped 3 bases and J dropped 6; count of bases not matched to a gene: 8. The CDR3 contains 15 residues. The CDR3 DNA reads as TGTGCCAGCAGTTTTGGGCGGGAGATAATCAATGAGCAGTTCTTC. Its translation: CASSFGREIINEQFF.

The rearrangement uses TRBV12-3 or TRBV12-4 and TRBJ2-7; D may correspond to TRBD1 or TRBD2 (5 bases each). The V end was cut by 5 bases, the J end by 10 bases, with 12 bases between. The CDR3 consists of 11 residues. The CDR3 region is CASSRRDGQYF. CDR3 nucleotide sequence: TGTGCCAGCAGTCGTAGGGACGGTCAGTACTTC.

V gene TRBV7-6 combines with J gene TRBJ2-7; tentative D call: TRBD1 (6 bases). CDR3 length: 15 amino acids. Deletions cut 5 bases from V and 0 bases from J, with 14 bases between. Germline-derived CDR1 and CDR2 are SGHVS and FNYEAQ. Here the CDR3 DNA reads TGTGCCAGCAGCCCCGGCGACAGGCCCTCCTACGAGCAGTACTTC. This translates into CASSPGDRPSYEQYF.

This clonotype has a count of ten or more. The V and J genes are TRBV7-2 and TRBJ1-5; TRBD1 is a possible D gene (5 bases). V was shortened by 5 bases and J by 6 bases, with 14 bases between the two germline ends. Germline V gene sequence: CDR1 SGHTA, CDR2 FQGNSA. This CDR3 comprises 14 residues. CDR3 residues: CASSRDGVAQPQHF. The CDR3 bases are TGTGCCAGCAGCCGGGACGGGGTGGCTCAGCCCCAGCATTTT.

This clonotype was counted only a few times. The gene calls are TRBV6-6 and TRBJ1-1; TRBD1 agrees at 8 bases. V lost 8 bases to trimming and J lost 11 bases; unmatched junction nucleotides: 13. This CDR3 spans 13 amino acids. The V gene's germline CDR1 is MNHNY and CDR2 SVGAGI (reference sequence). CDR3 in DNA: TGTGCCAGCCTTAGACAGGGGAGCTTTCAGGCTTTCTTT. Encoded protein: CASLRQGSFQAFF.

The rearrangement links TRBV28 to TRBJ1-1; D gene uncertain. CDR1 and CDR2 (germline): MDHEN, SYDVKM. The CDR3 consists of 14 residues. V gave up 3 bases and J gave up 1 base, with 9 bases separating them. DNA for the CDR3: TGTGCCAGCAGTTTGATTGCGGAGAACACTGAAGCTTTCTTT. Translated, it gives CASSLIAENTEAFF.

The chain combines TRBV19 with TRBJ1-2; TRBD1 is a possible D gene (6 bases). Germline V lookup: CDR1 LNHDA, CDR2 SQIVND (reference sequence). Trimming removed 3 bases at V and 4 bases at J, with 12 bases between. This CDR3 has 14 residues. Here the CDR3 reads CASSILDSPYGYTF. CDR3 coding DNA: TGTGCCAGTAGTATCCTGGACAGCCCCTATGGCTACACCTTC.

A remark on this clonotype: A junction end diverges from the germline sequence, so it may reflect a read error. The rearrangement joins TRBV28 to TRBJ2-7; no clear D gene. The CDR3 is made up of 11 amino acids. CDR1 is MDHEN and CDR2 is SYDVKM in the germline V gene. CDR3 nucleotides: TGTGCCAGCAGGGAAAGCTACGAGCAGAACTTC. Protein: CASRESYEQNF.

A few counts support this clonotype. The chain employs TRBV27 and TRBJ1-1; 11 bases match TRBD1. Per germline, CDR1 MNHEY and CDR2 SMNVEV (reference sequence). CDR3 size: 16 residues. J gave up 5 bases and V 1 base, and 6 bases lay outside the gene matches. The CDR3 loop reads CASSLWKGQGETEAFF. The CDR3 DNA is TGTGCCAGCAGTTTATGGAAGGGACAGGGGGAAACTGAAGCTTTCTTT.

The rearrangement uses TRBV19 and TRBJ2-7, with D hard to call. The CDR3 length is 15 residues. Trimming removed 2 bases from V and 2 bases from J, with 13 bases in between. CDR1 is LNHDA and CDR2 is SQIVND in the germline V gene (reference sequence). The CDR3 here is CASSITTLQPYEQYF. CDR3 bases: TGTGCCAGTAGTATAACTACATTACAACCCTACGAGCAGTACTTC. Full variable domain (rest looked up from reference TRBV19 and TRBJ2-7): DGGITQSPKYLFRKEGQNVTLSCEQNLNHDAMYWYRQDPGQGLRLIYYSQIVNDFQKGDIAEGYSVSREKKESFPLTVTSAQKNPTAFYLCASSITTLQPYEQYFGPGTRLTVT.

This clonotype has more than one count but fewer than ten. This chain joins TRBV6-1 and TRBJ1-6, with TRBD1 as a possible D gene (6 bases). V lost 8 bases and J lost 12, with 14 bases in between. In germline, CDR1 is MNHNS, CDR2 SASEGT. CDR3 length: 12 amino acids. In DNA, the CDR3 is TGTGCCAGCGGCAGGGGCCCAGAACCCCTCCACTTT. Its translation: CASGRGPEPLHF.

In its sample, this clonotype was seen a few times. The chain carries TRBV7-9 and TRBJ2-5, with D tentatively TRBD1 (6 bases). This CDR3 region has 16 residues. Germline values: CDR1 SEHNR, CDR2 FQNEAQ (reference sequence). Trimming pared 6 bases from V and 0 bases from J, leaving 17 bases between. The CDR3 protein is CASSPNVRDNQETQYF. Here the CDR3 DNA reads TGTGCCAGCAGTCCAAACGTCCGGGACAACCAAGAGACCCAGTACTTC. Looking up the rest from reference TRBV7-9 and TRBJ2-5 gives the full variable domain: DTGVSQNPRHKITKRGQNVTFRCDPISEHNRLYWYRQTLGQGPEFLTYFQNEAQLEKSRLLSDRFSAERPKGSFSTLEIQRTEQGDSAMYLCASSPNVRDNQETQYFGPGTRLLVL.

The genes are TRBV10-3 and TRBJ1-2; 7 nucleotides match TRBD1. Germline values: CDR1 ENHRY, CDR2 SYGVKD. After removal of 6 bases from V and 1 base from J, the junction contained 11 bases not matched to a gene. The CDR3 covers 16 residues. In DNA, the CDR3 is TGTGCCATCAGAGTTTCGGGAGGGACAGATAACTATGGCTACACCTTC. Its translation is CAIRVSGGTDNYGYTF.

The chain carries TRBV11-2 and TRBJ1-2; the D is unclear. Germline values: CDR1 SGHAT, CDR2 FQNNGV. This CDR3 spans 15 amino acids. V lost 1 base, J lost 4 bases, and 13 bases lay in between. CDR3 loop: CASSLVRQVRYGYTF. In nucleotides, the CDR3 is TGTGCCAGCAGCTTAGTACGGCAGGTCCGCTATGGCTACACCTTC.

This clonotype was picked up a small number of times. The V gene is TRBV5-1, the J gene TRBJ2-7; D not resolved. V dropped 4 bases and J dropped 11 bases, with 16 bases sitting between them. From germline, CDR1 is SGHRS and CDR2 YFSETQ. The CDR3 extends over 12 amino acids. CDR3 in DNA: TGCGCCAGCAGCGACGATCGGGTCCAGGAGTACTTC. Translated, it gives CASSDDRVQEYF.

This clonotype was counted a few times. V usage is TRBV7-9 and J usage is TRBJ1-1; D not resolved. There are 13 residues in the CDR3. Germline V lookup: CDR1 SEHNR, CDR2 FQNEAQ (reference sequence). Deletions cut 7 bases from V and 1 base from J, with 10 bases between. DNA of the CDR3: TGTGCCAGCAAGCGGAGAGAGAACACTGAAGCTTTCTTT. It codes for CASKRRENTEAFF.

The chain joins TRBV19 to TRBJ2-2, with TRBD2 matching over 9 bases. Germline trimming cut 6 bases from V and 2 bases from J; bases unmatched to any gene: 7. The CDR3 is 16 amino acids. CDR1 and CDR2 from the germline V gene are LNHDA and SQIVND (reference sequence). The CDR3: CASRPVLAGNTGELFF. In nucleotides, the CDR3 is TGTGCCAGTAGACCCGTTCTAGCGGGAAACACCGGGGAGCTGTTTTTT.